This T cell receptor (beta chain) is from a study of T cell repertoires in ileal Crohn's disease. TCRdb's copy holds only in-frame clones and misses some; the assay was immunoSEQ multiplex PCR. The data hold under 2,500 clones, with roughly 89% observed a single time. Specified time point: neoterminal ileum biopsy at postoperative endoscopy, about 6 months after surgery. The clonotype originates from an adult with Crohn's disease. Sequencing was done on a sample of ileal tissue.

The CDR3 DNA sequence: TGCGCCAGCAGCGCCCCCAGGAAGCTGAACAATGAGCAGTTCTTC. It specifies CASSAPRKLNNEQFF. The chain carries TRBV10-2 and TRBJ2-1; no firm D call. Germline V lookup: CDR1 WSHSY, CDR2 SAAADI. V was clipped by 6 bases and J by 5 bases, with 17 bases between them. The CDR3 contains 15 residues.